This T cell receptor beta chain was sequenced for a study of T cells in Graves' hyperthyroidism and ophthalmopathy. Stable disease denoted Graves' hyperthyroidism without ophthalmopathy progression within 18 months. This CDR3 is 14 amino acids long. Trimming at V came to 4 bases and at J to 8 bases, leaving 7 bases not matched to a gene. Germline values: CDR1 SGHRS, CDR2 YFSETQ. Amplification of TCR beta CDR3 regions used RNA as the template. A set of HTBI primers served as the primers for a first-round RT-PCR of the TCR CDR3. TCRdb processed the multiplex PCR reads anew with MiXCR; each CDR3 protein has one entry. The table includes 600,000 to 900,000 distinct CDR3 sequences, about 17% detected once. This clonotype was detected a few times.

The TCR originated in a young man with Graves' hyperthyroidism. The V gene is TRBV5-1, the J gene TRBJ1-4, with 8 bases matching TRBD1. Source material: blood. CDR3 in DNA: TGCGCCAGCAGCCCGGACAGGGTAGGGGAAAAACTGTTTTTT. It encodes CASSPDRVGEKLFF.